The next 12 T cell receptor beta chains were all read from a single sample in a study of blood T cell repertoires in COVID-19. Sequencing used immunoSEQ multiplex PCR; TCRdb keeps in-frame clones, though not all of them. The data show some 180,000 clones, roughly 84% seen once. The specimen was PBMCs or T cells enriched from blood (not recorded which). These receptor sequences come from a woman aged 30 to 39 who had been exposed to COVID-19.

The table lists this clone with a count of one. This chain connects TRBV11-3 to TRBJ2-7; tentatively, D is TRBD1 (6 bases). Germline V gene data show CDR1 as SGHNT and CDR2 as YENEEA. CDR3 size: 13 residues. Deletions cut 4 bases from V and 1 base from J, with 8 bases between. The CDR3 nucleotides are TGTGCCAGCAGCTCTGGACAGTCCTACGAGCAGTACTTC. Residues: CASSSGQSYEQYF.

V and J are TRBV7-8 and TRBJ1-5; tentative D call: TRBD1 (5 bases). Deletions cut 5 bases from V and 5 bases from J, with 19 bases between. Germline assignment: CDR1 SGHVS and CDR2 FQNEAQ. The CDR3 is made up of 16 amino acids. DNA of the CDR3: TGTGCCAGCAGCCAGAACGCGCCTGCGGGGGATCAGCCCCAGCATTTT. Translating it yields CASSQNAPAGDQPQHF. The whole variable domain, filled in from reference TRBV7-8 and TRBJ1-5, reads GAGVSQSPRYKVAKRGQDVALRCDPISGHVSLFWYQQALGQGPEFLTYFQNEAQLDKSGLPSDRFFAERPEGSVSTLKIQRTQQEDSAVYLCASSQNAPAGDQPQHFGDGTRLSIL.

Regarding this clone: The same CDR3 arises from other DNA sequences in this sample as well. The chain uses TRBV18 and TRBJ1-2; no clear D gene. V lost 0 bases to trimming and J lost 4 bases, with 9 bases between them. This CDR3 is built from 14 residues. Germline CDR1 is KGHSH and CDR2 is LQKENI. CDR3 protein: CASSPPGVPYGYTF. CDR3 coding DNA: TGTGCCAGCTCACCACCGGGAGTTCCCTATGGCTACACCTTC.

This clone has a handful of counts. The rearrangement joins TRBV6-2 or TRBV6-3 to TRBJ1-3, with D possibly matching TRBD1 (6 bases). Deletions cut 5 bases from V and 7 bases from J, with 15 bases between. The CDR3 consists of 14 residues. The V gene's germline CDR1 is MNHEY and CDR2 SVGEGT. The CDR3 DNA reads TGTGCCAGCAGTCAACCGGGGGGCCGGAACACCATATATTTT. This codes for CASSQPGGRNTIYF.

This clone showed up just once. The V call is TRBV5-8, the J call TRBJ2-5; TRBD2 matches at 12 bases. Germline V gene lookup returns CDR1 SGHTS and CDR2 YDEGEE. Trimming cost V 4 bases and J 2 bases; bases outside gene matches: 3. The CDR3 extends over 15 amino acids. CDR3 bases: TGTGCCAGCAGCCCCGGACTAGCGGGACAAGAGACCCAGTACTTC. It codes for CASSPGLAGQETQYF.

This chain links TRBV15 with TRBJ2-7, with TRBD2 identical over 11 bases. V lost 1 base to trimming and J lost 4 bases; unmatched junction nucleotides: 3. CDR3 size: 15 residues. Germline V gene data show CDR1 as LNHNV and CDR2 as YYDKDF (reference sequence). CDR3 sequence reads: CATSRGLAGGYEQYF. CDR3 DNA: TGTGCCACCAGCAGAGGGCTAGCGGGGGGATACGAGCAGTACTTC.

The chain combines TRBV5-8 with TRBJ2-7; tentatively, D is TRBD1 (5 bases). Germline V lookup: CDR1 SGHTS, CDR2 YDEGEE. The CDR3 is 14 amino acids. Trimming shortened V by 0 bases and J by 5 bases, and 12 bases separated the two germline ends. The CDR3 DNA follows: TGTGCCAGCAGCTTGGATCAGGGTACAAACGAGCAGTACTTC. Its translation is CASSLDQGTNEQYF.

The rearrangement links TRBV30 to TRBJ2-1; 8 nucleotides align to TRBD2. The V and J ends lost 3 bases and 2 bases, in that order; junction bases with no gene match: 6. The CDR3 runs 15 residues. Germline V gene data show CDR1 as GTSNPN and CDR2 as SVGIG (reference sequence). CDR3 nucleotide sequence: TGTGCCTGGAGGGTGAGCGGGGGACCCTACAATGAGCAGTTCTTC. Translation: CAWRVSGGPYNEQFF.

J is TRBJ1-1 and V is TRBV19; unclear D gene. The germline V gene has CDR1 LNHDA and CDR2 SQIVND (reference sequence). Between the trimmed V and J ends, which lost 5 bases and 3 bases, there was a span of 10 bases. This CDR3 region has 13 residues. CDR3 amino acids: CASSPPGDTEAFF. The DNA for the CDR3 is TGTGCCAGTAGTCCCCCGGGAGACACTGAAGCTTTCTTT.

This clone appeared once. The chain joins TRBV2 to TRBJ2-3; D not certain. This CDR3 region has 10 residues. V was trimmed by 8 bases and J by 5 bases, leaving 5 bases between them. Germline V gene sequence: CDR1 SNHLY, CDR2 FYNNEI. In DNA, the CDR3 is TGTGCCAGCTTCTTAGATACGCAGTATTTT. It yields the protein CASFLDTQYF.

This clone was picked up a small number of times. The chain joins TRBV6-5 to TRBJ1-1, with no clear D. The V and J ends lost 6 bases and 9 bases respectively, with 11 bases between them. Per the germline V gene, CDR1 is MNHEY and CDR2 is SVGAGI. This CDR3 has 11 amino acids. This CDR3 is CASRIGLQAFF. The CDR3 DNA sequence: TGTGCCAGCAGGATCGGACTTCAAGCTTTCTTT.

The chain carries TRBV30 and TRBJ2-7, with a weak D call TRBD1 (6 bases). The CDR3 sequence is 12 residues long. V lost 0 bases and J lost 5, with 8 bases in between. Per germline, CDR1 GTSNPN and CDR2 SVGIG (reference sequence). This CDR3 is CAWSVSGDEQYF. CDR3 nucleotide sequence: TGTGCCTGGAGTGTCTCAGGGGACGAGCAGTACTTC. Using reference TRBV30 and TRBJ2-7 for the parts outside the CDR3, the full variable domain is SQTIHQWPATLVQPVGSPLSLECTVEGTSNPNLYWYRQAAGRGLQLLFYSVGIGQISSEVPQNLSASRPQDRQFILSSKKLLLSDSGFYLCAWSVSGDEQYFGPGTRLTVT.